A selection of T cell receptor beta chains follows, all from one sample in a study of shared clonotypes between healthy human individuals. The assay was immunoSEQ multiplex PCR, and TCRdb's table has in-frame clones only and misses some. The sample consists of over 800,000 clones, 92% of them appearing once. Sequenced material: naive CD8+ T cells sorted from blood. These receptors were obtained from a man aged 25 to 45 in good health. Each CDR3 is given with its conserved first and last residue. D genes are given only for firm matches. Not every row has a clone size; where given, it reads once, few, many or a size class.

v_gene,d_gene,abundance,j_gene,CDR3nt,CDR3aa
TRBV28,-,-,TRBJ1-2,TGTGCCAGCAGATACAGGGAAAACTATGGCTACACCTTC,CASRYRENYGYTF
TRBV2,-,-,TRBJ2-3,TGTGCCAGCAGTGAAGCGATGTCGGGAGTCACAGATACGCAGTATTTT,CASSEAMSGVTDTQYF
TRBV7-9,-,-,TRBJ2-5,TGTGCCAGCAGCTTAGGTGGGCAGGGAGCGTTACAAGAGACCCAGTACTTC,CASSLGGQGALQETQYF
TRBV19,-,-,TRBJ1-1,TGTGCCATTCGTGGGAGAGGGGGCACTGAAGCTTTCTTT,CAIRGRGGTEAFF
TRBV19,TRBD2,-,TRBJ2-7,TGTGCCAGTAGTATTTCTAGCGGGAGCGCCGAGCAGTACTTC,CASSISSGSAEQYF
TRBV19,TRBD2,-,TRBJ2-1,TGTGCCAGTAGTTTCCTAGCGGGAGGCAGCTCCTACAATGAGCAGTTCTTC,CASSFLAGGSSYNEQFF
TRBV7-6,-,few,TRBJ1-1,TGTGCCAGCAGCTTAGGAGAGAACACTGAAGCTTTCTTT,CASSLGENTEAFF
TRBV7-9,TRBD1,-,TRBJ2-1,TGTGCCAGCAGCTTCACAGGGGCTGGGGATGAGCAGTTCTTC,CASSFTGAGDEQFF
TRBV4-1,TRBD2,-,TRBJ2-1,TGCGCCAGCAGCCAAGCGCTAGCGGGAGGGGATAATGAGCAGTTCTTC,CASSQALAGGDNEQFF
TRBV28,-,-,TRBJ2-7,TGTGCCAGCAGTTTATTTCGGGGGGCGCAGTACGAGCAGTACTTC,CASSLFRGAQYEQYF
TRBV4-2,-,-,TRBJ2-7,TGTGCCAGCAGCCCTTTCGCGGTCTCCTACGAGCAGTACTTC,CASSPFAVSYEQYF
TRBV27,TRBD2,-,TRBJ2-1,TGTGCCAGCAGTTTCGGGACTAGCGGGAGGGCTGAGCAGTTCTTC,CASSFGTSGRAEQFF
TRBV27,-,-,TRBJ2-3,TGTGCCAGCAGTCGGACTCTTAGCACAGATACGCAGTATTTT,CASSRTLSTDTQYF
TRBV5-4,TRBD2,-,TRBJ2-3,TGTGCCAGCAGCTTGACTAGCGGGAATTTGAGTCGGTACGTGAATACGCAGTATTTT,CASSLTSGNLSRYVNTQYF
TRBV6-5,-,-,TRBJ1-5,TGTGCCAGCAGTTACTCAGGTTATAGCAATCAGCCCCAGCATTTT,CASSYSGYSNQPQHF
TRBV7-9,-,-,TRBJ2-7,TGTGCCAGCAGCCCACTTGCCGGGACAAAATACGAGCAGTACTTC,CASSPLAGTKYEQYF
TRBV7-6,-,-,TRBJ2-5,TGTGCCAGCAGCTTGAGCCTAGCGCCGGTCGAGACCCAGTACTTC,CASSLSLAPVETQYF
TRBV7-9,-,-,TRBJ2-7,TGTGCCAGCAGCTTACAAGTTTTGGGACCTAACGAGCAGTACTTC,CASSLQVLGPNEQYF
TRBV19,TRBD2,-,TRBJ2-4,TGTGCCAGTAGTCCCCGGGGCGGGAGCTCTGGGAAAAACATTCAGTACTTC,CASSPRGGSSGKNIQYF
TRBV2,-,-,TRBJ2-7,TGTGCCAGGAGGCGGCCAGACTCCTACGAGCAGTACTTC,CARRRPDSYEQYF
TRBV10-3,TRBD2,-,TRBJ2-3,TGTGCCATCAGTGAGTCATTTGAGACTAGCGCGTTTAGAGATACGCAGTATTTT,CAISESFETSAFRDTQYF
TRBV18,-,-,TRBJ2-5,TGTGCCAGCTCACCACCAGGGCAGGCAACCATATTCCAAGAGACCCAGTACTTC,CASSPPGQATIFQETQYF
TRBV29-1,-,-,TRBJ2-5,TGCAGCGTTGAACGGCTAGGCTGGGAGACCCAGTACTTC,CSVERLGWETQYF
TRBV1,-,-,TRBJ2-7,TGCACCAGCAGCCCGGGACTAGCTTACGAGCAGTACTTC,CTSSPGLAYEQYF
TRBV7-8,TRBD2,-,TRBJ2-7,TGTGCCAGCAGCTTAGTTAGTCGACTAGCGGGAGCCCCCTCCTACGAGCAGTACTTC,CASSLVSRLAGAPSYEQYF
TRBV7-2,-,-,TRBJ2-1,TGTGCCAGCAGCCCCGGGCACAATGAGCAGTTCTTC,CASSPGHNEQFF
TRBV7-2,TRBD2,many,TRBJ2-7,TGTGCCAGCAGCTTAGGACTAGCGGGAGGGTCCTACGAGCAGTACTTC,CASSLGLAGGSYEQYF
TRBV28,-,-,TRBJ2-3,TGTGCCAGCAGTTTATCAGATGATACGCAGTATTTT,CASSLSDDTQYF
TRBV4-1,-,-,TRBJ2-7,TGCGCCAGCAGCCAAGTTTATGCGGCGGCCTACGAGCAGTACTTC,CASSQVYAAAYEQYF
TRBV27,-,-,TRBJ2-5,TGTGCCAGCAGTTTCAGGGTTTTTGAGACCCAGTACTTC,CASSFRVFETQYF
TRBV5-1,-,-,TRBJ2-1,TGCGCCAGCAGAACGACAGGTTACAATGAGCAGTTCTTC,CASRTTGYNEQFF
TRBV28,-,few,TRBJ2-6,TGTGCCAGCAGTTTAGGGGCCAACGTCCTGACTTTC,CASSLGANVLTF
TRBV28,TRBD1,-,TRBJ1-3,TGTGCCAGCAGTTCCATGACAGGGGGTACGGGAAACACCATATATTTT,CASSSMTGGTGNTIYF
TRBV6-6,TRBD1,-,TRBJ1-2,TGTGCCAGCAGTTATGCAGGGGGCGAGGGTGGCTACACCTTC,CASSYAGGEGGYTF
TRBV27,TRBD2,-,TRBJ2-1,TGTGCCAGCAGAATCAGTCCTGCTAGCGGAAGCTCCTACAATGAGCAGTTCTTC,CASRISPASGSSYNEQFF
TRBV29-1,-,-,TRBJ2-2,TGCAGCGTTAGGGGGAACGGGGAGCTGTTTTTT,CSVRGNGELFF
TRBV30,TRBD1,-,TRBJ2-1,TGTGCCTGGAACAGGGGTAGCTCCTACAATGAGCAGTTCTTC,CAWNRGSSYNEQFF
TRBV4-2,-,-,TRBJ2-7,TGTGCCAGCAGCCTCCGTGAGGGGTACGAGCAGTACTTC,CASSLREGYEQYF
TRBV5-1,TRBD1,-,TRBJ2-3,TGCGCCAGCAGCGAGTACAGGGGGTCCACAGATACGCAGTATTTT,CASSEYRGSTDTQYF
TRBV25-1,TRBD1,-,TRBJ1-2,TGTGCCAGCAGTGCACGGACAGGGACTAACTATGGCTACACCTTC,CASSARTGTNYGYTF
TRBV28,TRBD2,-,TRBJ2-5,TGTGCCAGCAGTCCTGAGGGCGCGGGAGAAGAGACCCAGTACTTC,CASSPEGAGEETQYF
TRBV28,-,-,TRBJ1-1,TGTGCCAGCAGCATGAAGCCGGGAGATTTGAACACTGAAGCTTTCTTT,CASSMKPGDLNTEAFF